Described below is a single TCR beta chain sequence and its context. Its antigen is as yet unknown. The PCR made use of 60 Vbeta and 13 Jbeta primers. The assay was immunoSEQ multiplex PCR, and TCRdb's table has in-frame clones only and misses some. Of approximately 150,000 clones in the sample, around 76% were seen once. Germline CDR1 and CDR2: SGHDT and YYEEEE. The CDR3 totals 14 residues. This entry comes from a study of cytomegalovirus exposure and HLA in healthy donors. Turning to the study itself: Among roughly 180 million T cells, an earlier analysis found about 110 million unique TCR beta sequences.

Regarding the study as a whole: Later examination showed HLA-associated TCR beta chains had greater clonal expansion than equally common others.

Sequenced sample: PBMCs. This clonotype was obtained from a man aged 40-50 years in good health and CMV-seronegative. The chain uses TRBV5-6 and TRBJ2-5; D is perhaps TRBD2 (6 bases). The J call may be incorrect, as the DNA end agrees better with TRBJ2-7. As DNA, the CDR3 is TGTGCCAGCAGCTCGCAGGGCGGGACCTACGAGCAGTACTTC. Amino acid sequence: CASSSQGGTYEQYF.